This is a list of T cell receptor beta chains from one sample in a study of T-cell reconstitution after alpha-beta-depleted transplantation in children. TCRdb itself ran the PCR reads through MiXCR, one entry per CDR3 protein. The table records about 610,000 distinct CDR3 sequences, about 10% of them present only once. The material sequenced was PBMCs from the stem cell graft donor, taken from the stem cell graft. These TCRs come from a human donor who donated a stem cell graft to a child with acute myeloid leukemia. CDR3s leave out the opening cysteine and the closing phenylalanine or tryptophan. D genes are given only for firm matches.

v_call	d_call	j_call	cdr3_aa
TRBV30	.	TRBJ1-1	AWNSAGLNTEAF
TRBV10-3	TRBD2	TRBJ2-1	AIGTSGRGYNEQF
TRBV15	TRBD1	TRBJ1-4	ATSTGGGREKLF
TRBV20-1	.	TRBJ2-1	SAGPGSGGFNEQF
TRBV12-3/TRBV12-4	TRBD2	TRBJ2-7	ASSLGRASGNHEQY
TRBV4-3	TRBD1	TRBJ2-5	ASSQMTGSGTQY
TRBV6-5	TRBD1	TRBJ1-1	ASSYWTGGEGRNTEAF
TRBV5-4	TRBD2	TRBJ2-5	ASTLSGTAETQY
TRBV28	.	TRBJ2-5	ASTPGLRRTQETQY
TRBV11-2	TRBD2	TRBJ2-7	ASSFERTGTSGRSYEQY